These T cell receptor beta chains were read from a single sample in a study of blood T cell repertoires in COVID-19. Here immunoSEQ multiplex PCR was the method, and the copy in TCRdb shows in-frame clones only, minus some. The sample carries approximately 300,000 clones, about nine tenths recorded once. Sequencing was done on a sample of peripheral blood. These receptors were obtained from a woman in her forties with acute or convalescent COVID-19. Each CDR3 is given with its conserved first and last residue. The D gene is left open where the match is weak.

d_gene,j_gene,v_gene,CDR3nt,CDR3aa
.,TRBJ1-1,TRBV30,TGTGCCTGGAGTGCAGGGGCAATTCAAAACACTGAAGCTTTCTTT,CAWSAGAIQNTEAFF
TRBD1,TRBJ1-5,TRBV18,TGTGCCAGCTCACCGAAGCAGGGGGCGGGATCCCAGCCCCAGCATTTT,CASSPKQGAGSQPQHF
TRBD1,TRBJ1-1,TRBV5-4,TGTGCCAGCAGCCCCGGCGGGACAGGGGGCCAGGGCACTGAAGCTTTCTTT,CASSPGGTGGQGTEAFF
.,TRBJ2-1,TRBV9,TGTGCCAGCAGCGTAGATTCCCTCTCCTACAATGAGCAGTTCTTC,CASSVDSLSYNEQFF
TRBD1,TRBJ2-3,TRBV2,TGTGCCAGCAGACCTCAGGGGGCGTCTCCGTTCACGGATTTT,CASRPQGASPFTDF
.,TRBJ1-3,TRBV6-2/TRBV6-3,TGTGCCAGCAGCCGCGGGGGGCGAGCTGGAAACACCATATATTTT,CASSRGGRAGNTIYF
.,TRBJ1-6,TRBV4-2,TGTGCCAGCAGCCAAGGAGTTCAATCACCCCTCCACTTT,CASSQGVQSPLHF
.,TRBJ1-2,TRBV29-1,TGCAGCGTTGAAGCACAGGGAAGGGGCTACACCTTC,CSVEAQGRGYTF
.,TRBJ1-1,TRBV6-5,TGTGCCAGCAGTTTGATCAACAAGAACACTGAAGCTTTCTTT,CASSLINKNTEAFF
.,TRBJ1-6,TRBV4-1,TGCGCCAGCAGCCAAGATCCCGGGGGGCGGTATAATTCACCCCTCCACTTT,CASSQDPGGRYNSPLHF
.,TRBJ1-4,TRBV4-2,TGTGCCAGCGCCATCGGAGTAGGCGATAATGAAAAACTGTTTTTT,CASAIGVGDNEKLFF
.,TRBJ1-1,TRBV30,TGTGCCTGGAGTGCACAGGGAAACACTGAAGCTTTCTTT,CAWSAQGNTEAFF
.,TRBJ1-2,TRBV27,TGTGCCAGCAGTTTATCCCCAGGGGTGTATGGCTACACCTTC,CASSLSPGVYGYTF
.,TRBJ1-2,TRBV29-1,TGCAGCGTTGGAGGGGGAGTCGCTAACTATGGCTACACCTTC,CSVGGGVANYGYTF